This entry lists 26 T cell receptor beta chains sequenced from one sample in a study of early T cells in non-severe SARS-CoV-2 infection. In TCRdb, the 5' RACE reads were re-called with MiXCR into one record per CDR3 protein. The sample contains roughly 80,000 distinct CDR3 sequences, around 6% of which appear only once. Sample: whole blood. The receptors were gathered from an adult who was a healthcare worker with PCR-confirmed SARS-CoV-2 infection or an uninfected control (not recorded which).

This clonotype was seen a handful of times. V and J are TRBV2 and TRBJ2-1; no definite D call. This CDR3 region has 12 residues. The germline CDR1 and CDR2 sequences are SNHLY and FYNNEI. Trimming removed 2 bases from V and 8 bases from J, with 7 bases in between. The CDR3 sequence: CASSERLDEQFF. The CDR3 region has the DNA TGTGCCAGCAGTGAAAGGCTTGATGAGCAGTTCTTC.

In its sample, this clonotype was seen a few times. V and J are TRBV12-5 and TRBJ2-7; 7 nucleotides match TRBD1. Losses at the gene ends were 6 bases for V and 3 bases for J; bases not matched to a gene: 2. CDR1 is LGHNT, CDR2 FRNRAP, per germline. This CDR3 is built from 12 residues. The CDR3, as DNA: TGTGCTAGTGGGGACAGGATCTACGAGCAGTACTTC. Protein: CASGDRIYEQYF.

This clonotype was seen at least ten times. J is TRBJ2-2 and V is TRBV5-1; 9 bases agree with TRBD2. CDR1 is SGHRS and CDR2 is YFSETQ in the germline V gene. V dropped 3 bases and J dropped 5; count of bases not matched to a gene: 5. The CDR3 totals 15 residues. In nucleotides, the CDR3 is TGCGCCAGCAGCTCGATGACTAGCGGTACCGGGGAGCTGTTTTTT. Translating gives CASSSMTSGTGELFF.

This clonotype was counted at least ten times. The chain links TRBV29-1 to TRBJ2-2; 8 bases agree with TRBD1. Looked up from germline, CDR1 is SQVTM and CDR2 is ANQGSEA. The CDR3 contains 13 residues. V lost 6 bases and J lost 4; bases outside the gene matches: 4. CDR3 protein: CSVQGAGTGELFF. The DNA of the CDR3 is TGCAGCGTCCAGGGGGCTGGCACCGGGGAGCTGTTTTTT.

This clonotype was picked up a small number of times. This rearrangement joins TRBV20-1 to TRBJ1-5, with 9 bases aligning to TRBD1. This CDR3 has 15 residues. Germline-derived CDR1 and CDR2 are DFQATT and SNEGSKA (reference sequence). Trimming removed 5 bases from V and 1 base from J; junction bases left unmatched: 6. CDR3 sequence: CSAQQGALSNQPQHF. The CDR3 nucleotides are TGCAGTGCTCAACAGGGGGCCCTAAGCAATCAGCCCCAGCATTTT.

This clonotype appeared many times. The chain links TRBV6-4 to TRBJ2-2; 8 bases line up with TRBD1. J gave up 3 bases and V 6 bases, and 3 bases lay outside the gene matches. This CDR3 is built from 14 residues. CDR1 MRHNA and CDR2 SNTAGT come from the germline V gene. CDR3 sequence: CASRPDRDTGELFF. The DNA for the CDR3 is TGTGCCAGCAGACCGGACAGGGACACCGGGGAGCTGTTTTTT.

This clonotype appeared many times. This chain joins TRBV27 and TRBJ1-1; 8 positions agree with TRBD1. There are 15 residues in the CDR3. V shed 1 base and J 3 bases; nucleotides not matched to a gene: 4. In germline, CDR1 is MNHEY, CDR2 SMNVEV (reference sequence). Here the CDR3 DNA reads TGTGCCAGCAGTTTATTGACAGGGGAGGACACTGAAGCTTTCTTT. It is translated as CASSLLTGEDTEAFF.

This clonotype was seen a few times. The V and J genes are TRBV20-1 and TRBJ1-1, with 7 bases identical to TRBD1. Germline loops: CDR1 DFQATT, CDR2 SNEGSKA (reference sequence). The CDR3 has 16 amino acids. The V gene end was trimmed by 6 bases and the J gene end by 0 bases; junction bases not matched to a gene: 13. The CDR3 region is CSAAPGQRIMNTEAFF. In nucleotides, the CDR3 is TGCAGTGCCGCTCCGGGACAGAGAATTATGAACACTGAAGCTTTCTTT.

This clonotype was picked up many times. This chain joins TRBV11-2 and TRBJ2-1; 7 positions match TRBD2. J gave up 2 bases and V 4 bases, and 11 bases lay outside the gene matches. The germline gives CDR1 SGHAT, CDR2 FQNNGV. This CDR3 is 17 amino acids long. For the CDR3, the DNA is TGTGCCAGCAGCTCCACCGTCGGGGGGATCGCCTACAATGAGCAGTTCTTC. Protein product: CASSSTVGGIAYNEQFF. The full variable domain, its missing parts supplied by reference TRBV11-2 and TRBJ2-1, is EAGVAQSPRYKIIEKRQSVAFWCNPISGHATLYWYQQILGQGPKLLIQFQNNGVVDDSQLPKDRFSAERLKGVDSTLKIQPAKLEDSAVYLCASSSTVGGIAYNEQFFGPGTRLTVL.

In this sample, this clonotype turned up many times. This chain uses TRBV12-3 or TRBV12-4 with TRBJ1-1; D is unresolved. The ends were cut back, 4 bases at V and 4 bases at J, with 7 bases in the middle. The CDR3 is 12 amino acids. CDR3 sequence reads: CASSSRSTEAFF. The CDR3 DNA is TGTGCCAGCAGTTCAAGGAGCACTGAAGCTTTCTTT.

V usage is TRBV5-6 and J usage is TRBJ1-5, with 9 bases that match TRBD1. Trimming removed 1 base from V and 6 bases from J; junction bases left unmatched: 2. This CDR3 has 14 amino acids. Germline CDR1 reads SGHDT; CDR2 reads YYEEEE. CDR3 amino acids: CASSLRTGVQPQHF. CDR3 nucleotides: TGTGCCAGCAGCTTGAGGACAGGGGTTCAGCCCCAGCATTTT.

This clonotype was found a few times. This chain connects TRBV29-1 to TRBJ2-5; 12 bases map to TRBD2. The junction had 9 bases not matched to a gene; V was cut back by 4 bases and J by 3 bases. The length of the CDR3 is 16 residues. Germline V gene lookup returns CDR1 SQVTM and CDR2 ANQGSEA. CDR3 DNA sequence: TGCAGCGTTGGAGGACTAGCGGGGACGAATAAAGAGACCCAGTACTTC. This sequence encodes CSVGGLAGTNKETQYF.

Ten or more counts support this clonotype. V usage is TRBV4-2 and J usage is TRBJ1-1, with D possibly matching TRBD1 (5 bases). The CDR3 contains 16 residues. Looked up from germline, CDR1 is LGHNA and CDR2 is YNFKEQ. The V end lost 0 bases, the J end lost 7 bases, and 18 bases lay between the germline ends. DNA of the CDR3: TGTGCCAGCAGCCAAGATTTAGGCAGTGCAAGGGGTGAAGCTTTCTTT. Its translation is CASSQDLGSARGEAFF.

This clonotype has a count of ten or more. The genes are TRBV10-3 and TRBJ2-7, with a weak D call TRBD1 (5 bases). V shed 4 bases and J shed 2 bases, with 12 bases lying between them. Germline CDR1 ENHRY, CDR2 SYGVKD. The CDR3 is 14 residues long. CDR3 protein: CAISGIGAPYEQYF. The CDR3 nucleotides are TGTGCCATCAGTGGGATAGGGGCCCCCTACGAGCAGTACTTC.

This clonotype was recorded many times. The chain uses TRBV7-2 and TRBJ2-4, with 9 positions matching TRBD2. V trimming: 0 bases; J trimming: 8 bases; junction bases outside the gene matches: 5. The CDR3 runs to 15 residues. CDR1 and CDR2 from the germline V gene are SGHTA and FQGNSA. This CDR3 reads CASSLAQAGGDIQYF. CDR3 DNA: TGTGCCAGCAGCTTAGCGCAGGCGGGAGGGGACATTCAGTACTTC.

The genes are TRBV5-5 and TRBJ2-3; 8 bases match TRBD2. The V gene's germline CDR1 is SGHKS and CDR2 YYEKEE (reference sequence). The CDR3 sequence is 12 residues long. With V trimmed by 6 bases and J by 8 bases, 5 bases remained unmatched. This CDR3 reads CASTGGASTQYF. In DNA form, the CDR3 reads TGTGCCAGCACCGGGGGGGCCTCTACGCAGTATTTT.

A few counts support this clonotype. The CDR3 sequence is CAGLQANPPYGYTF. For the CDR3, the DNA is TGTGCCGGTCTGCAGGCGAATCCTCCTTATGGCTACACCTTC. The chain couples TRBV12-3 or TRBV12-4 to TRBJ1-2; D is undetermined. This CDR3 contains 14 residues. The germline V and J ends were trimmed by 11 bases and 5 bases, with 21 bases remaining between them.

The CDR3 reads CASSDRTGRTSPLHF. CDR3 DNA sequence: TGTGCCAGCAGTGACCGGACAGGGCGTACATCACCCCTCCACTTT. V is TRBV2 and J is TRBJ1-6, with TRBD1 matching 8 bases. This CDR3 region has 15 residues. Germline V gives CDR1 SNHLY, CDR2 FYNNEI. J lost 10 bases, V lost 3 bases, and 8 bases had no gene match.

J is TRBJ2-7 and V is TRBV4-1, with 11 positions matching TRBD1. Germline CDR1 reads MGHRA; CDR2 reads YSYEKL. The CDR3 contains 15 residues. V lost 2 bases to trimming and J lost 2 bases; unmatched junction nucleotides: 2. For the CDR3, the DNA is TGCGCCAGCAGCCAACCGGGACAGGGGGCCTACGAGCAGTACTTC. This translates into CASSQPGQGAYEQYF.

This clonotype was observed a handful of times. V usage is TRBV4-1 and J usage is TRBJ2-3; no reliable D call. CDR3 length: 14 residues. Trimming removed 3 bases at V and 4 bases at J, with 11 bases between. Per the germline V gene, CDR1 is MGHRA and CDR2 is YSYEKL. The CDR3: CASSQAGMADTQYF. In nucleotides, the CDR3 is TGCGCCAGCAGCCAGGCCGGAATGGCAGATACGCAGTATTTT.

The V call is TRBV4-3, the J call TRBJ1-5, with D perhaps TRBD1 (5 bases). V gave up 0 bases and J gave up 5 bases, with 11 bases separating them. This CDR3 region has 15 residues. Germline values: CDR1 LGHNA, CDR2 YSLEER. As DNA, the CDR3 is TGCGCCAGCAGCCAAGATGGGGCAGGTGATCAGCCCCAGCATTTT. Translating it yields CASSQDGAGDQPQHF.

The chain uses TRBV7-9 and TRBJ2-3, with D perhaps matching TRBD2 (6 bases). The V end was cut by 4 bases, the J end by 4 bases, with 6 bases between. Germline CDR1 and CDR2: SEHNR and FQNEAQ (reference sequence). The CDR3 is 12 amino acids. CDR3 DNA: TGTGCCAGCAGCTCGGGGGCAGATACGCAGTATTTT. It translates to CASSSGADTQYF. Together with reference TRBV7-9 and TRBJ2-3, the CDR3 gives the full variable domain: DTGVSQNPRHKITKRGQNVTFRCDPISEHNRLYWYRQTLGQGPEFLTYFQNEAQLEKSRLLSDRFSAERPKGSFSTLEIQRTEQGDSAMYLCASSSGADTQYFGPGTRLTVL.

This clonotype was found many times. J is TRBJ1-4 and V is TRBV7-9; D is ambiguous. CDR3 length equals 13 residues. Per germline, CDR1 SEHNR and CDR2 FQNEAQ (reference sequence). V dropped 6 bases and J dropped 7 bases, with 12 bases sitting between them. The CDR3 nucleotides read TGTGCCAGCAGACGTCCTGGAGGTGAAAAACTGTTTTTT. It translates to CASRRPGGEKLFF.

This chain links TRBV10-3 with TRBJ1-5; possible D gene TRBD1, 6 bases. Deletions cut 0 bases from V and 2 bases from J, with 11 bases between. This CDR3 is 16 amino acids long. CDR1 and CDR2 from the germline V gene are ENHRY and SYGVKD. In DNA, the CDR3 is TGTGCCATCAGTGAGTCGATCAGGGGTGGCAATCAGCCCCAGCATTTT. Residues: CAISESIRGGNQPQHF.

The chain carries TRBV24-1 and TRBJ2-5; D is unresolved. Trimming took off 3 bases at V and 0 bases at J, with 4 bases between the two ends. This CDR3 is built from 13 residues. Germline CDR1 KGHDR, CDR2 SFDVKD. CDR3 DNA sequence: TGTGCCACCAGTGATAAGTACCAAGAGACCCAGTACTTC. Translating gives CATSDKYQETQYF.

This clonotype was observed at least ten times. The chain's CDR3 is CATSDSLASSSNEQFF. The CDR3 nucleotides are TGTGCCACCAGTGATTCACTAGCATCGTCATCCAATGAGCAGTTCTTC. The chain employs TRBV24-1 and TRBJ2-1; D possibly corresponds to TRBD2 (6 bases). The germline V gene encodes CDR1 KGHDR and CDR2 SFDVKD. V lost 2 bases to trimming and J lost 6 bases, with 16 bases between them. The CDR3 runs to 16 residues.